This T cell receptor (beta chain) was captured in a study of CD8 T cells in ankylosing spondylitis. Libraries of TCR beta came from quantitative 5'-RACE with molecular barcodes. TCRdb re-derived calls from the 5' RACE reads in MiXCR, one entry per CDR3 protein. The repertoire consists of 150,000 to 200,000 distinct CDR3 sequences, with roughly 13% occurring once and the leading ten covering approximately 9.9%. The sequenced material came from blood, either unsorted or a sorted T cell fraction (not recorded which). The receptor was isolated from a female donor with ankylosing spondylitis or in good health (not recorded which).

CDR3 sequence: CASSLAPSDAETQYF. DNA of the CDR3: TGCGCCAGCAGCTTGGCCCCTAGCGATGCGGAGACCCAGTACTTC. This chain joins TRBV5-1 and TRBJ2-5; D perhaps matches TRBD2 (6 bases). Germline V gene sequence: CDR1 SGHRS, CDR2 YFSETQ. V shed 0 bases and J shed 5 bases, with 14 bases lying between them. The CDR3 consists of 15 residues.